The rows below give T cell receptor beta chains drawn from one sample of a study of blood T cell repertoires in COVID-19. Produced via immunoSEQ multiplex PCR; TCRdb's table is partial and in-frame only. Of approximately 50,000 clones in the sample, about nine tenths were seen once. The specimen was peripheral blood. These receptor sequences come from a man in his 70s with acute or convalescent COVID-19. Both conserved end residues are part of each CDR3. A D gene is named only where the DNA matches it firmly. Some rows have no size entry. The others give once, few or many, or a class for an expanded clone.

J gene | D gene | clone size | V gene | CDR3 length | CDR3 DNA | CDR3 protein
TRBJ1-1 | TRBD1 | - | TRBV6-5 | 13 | TGTGCCAGCAGCGAGGACAGGACTTTTGAAGCTTTCTTT | CASSEDRTFEAFF
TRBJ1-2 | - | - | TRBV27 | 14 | TGTGCCAGCAGTTTAAGGGGCAGTTTCTATGGCTACACCTTC | CASSLRGSFYGYTF
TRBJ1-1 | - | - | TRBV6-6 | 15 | TGTGCCAGCAAGTCGCACGGGACCGCGGGAACTGAAGCTTTCTTT | CASKSHGTAGTEAFF
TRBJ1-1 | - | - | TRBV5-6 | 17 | TGTGCCAGCAGCTCTCCGGACGGGGGGAGTTTGAACACTGAAGCTTTCTTT | CASSSPDGGSLNTEAFF
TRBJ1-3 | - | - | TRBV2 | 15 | TGTGCCAGCGTCAGGGGAGACGTGGGGTCAAACACCATATATTTT | CASVRGDVGSNTIYF
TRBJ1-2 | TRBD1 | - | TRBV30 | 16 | TGTGCCTGGAACAATCCCGGACAGGGCACAAACTATGGCTACACCTTC | CAWNNPGQGTNYGYTF
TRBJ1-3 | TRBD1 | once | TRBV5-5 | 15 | TGTGCCAGCAGCCCGGGGGTAGGGGGCGGAAACACCATATATTTT | CASSPGVGGGNTIYF
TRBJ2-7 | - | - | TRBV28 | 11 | TGTGCCAGCAGTTTAGGGAGAGGGCAGTACTTC | CASSLGRGQYF
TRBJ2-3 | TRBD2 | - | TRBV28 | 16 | TGTGCCAGCAGCCCCCGAGCGGGGTCTAGCACAGATACGCAGTATTTT | CASSPRAGSSTDTQYF
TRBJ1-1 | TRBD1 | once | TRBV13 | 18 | TGTGCCAGCAGCTTAGTGGCCCCGACAGGGGAGGTGAACACTGAAGCTTTCTTT | CASSLVAPTGEVNTEAFF
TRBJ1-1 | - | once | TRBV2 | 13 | TGTGCCAGCAGTGAGCACAGGGCCACAGAAGCTTTCTTT | CASSEHRATEAFF
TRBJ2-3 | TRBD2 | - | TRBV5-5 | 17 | TGTGCCAGCAGCTACGGGACTAGCGGGGGGGCCAGAGATACGCAGTATTTT | CASSYGTSGGARDTQYF
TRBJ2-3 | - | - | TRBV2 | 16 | TGTGCCAGCAGTGACCCGACTAGGATGAACACAGATACGCAGTATTTT | CASSDPTRMNTDTQYF
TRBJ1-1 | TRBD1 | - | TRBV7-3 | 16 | TGTGCCAGCAGCGCAACGGACAGGGGGCGATACACTGAAGCTTTCTTT | CASSATDRGRYTEAFF
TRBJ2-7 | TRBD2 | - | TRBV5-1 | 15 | TGCGCCAGCAGCACCGGGACTAGCGCGCCAGGCGAGCAGTACTTC | CASSTGTSAPGEQYF
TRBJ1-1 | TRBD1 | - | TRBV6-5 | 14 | TGTGCCAGCACTGGACAGGGGGAGGACACTGAAGCTTTCTTT | CASTGQGEDTEAFF
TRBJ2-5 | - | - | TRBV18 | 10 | TGTGCCACCCGGGGGGAGACCCAGTACTTC | CATRGETQYF
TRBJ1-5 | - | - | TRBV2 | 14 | TGTGCCAGCAGGACCGGGACACCTAATCAGCCCCAGCATTTT | CASRTGTPNQPQHF
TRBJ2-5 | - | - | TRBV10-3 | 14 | TGTGCCATCAGTAGGGGAGGGGGCCAAGAGACCCAGTACTTC | CAISRGGGQETQYF
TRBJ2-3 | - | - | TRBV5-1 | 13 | TGCGCCAGCAGCTTGGTTTTAGTAGATACGCAGTATTTT | CASSLVLVDTQYF